This T cell receptor (beta chain) was retrieved from a study of T cell clonotyping in hematopoietic cell transplantation. Time point of the sample: recipient sample about 28 days before transplant, after cytoreduction. Profiled with immunoSEQ multiplex PCR; TCRdb holds only in-frame clones, not every one. The sample carries tens of thousands of clones, 85% to 95% recorded once. Trimming left V 0 bases short and J 3 bases short, with 14 bases between. CDR1 and CDR2 (germline): LGHNA, YSLEER. The length of the CDR3 is 16 residues. Sequenced here: peripheral blood mononuclear cells, sampled before stem cell transplant. The origin of this receptor is a man in his forties with chronic myeloid leukemia. Some clones in this sample may be carry-over from other donors' samples. This chain uses TRBV4-3 with TRBJ1-1; D gene unclear. The CDR3 sequence is CASSQDVTFGDTEAFF. The DNA for the CDR3 is TGCGCCAGCAGCCAAGACGTGACGTTTGGGGACACTGAAGCTTTCTTT.